The subject of this entry is one TCR beta chain. V dropped 4 bases and J dropped 7 bases, with 16 bases sitting between them. The CDR3 loop spans 14 amino acids. Germline CDR1 and CDR2: SQVTM and ANQGSEA. The assay was immunoSEQ multiplex PCR, and TCRdb's table has in-frame clones only and misses some. The sample records about 11,000 clones, 80% to 90% being singletons. The data stem from a study of tumor-infiltrating lymphocytes in localized non-small cell lung cancer. The sequence was collected from a human donor with non-small cell lung cancer. The chain is built from TRBV29-1 and TRBJ1-4; perhaps TRBD1 as D (6 bases). Sequencing was carried out using uninvolved lung tissue not adjacent to the tumor. The CDR3 DNA sequence: TGCAGCGTTGTCCTACAGGGTCAAAGTGAAAAACTGTTTTTT. Its translation is CSVVLQGQSEKLFF.